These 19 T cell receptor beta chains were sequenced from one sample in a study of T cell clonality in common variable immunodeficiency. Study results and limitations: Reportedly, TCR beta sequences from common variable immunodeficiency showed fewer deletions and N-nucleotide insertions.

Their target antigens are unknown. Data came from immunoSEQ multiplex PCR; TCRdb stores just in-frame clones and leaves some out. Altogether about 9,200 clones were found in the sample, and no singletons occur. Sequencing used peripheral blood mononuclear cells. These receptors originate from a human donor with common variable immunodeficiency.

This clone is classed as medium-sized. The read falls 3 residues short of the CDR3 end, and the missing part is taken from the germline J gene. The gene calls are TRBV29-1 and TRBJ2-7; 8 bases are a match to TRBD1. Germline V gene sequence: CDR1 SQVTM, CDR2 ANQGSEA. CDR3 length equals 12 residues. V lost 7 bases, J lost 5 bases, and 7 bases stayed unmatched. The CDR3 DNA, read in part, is TGCAGCGGATGGGACAGGCTCCACGAG. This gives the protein CSGWDRLHE. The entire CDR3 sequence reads CSGWDRLHEQYF.

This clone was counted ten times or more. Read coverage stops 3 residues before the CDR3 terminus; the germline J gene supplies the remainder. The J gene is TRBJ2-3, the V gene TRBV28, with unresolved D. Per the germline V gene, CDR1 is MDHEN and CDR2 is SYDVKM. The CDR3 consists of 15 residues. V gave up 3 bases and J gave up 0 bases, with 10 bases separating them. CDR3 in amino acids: CASSFLLASTDTQYF. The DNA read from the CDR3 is TGTGCCAGCAGTTTTCTGTTGGCTAGCACAGATACG.

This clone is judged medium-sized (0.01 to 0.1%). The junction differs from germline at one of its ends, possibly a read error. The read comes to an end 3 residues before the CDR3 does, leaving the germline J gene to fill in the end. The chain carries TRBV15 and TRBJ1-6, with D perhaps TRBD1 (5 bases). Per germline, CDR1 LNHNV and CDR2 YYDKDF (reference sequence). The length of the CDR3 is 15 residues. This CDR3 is CATIRDRQNNSPLHF. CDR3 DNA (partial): TGTGCCACCATCAGAGATCGACAGAATAATTCACCC.

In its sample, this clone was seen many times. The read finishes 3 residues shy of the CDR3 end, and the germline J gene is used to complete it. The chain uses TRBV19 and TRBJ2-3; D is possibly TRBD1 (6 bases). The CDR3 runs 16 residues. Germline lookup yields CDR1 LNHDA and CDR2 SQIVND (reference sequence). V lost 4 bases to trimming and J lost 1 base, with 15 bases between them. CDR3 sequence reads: CASSTPQGSGTDTQYF. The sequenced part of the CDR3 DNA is TGTGCCAGTAGTACCCCACAGGGCTCGGGCACAGATACG.

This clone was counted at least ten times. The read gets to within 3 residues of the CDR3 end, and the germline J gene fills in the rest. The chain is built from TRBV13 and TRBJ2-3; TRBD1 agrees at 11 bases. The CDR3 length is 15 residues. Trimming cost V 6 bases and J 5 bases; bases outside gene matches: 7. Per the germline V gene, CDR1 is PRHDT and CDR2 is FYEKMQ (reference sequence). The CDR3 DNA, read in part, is TGTGCCAGCAGGGGAAGGACAGGGGGCCTAGATACG. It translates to CASRGRTGGLDT. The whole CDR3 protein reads CASRGRTGGLDTQYF.

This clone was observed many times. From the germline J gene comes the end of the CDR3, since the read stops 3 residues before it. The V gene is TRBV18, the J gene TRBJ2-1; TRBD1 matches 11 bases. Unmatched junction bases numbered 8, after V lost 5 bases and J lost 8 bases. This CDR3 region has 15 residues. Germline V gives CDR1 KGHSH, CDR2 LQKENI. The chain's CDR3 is CASSSGQGATYEQFF. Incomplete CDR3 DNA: TGTGCCAGCTCAAGTGGACAGGGGGCGACCTATGAG.

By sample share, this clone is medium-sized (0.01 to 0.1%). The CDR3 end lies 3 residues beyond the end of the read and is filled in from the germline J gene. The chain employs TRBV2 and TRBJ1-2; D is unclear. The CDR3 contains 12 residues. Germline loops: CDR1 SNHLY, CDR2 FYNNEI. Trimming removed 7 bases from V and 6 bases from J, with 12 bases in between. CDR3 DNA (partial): TGTGCCAGCATCCTAACGCGGCATGGC. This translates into CASILTRHG. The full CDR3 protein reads CASILTRHGYTF. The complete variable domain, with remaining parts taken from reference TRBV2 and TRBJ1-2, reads EPEVTQTPSHQVTQMGQEVILRCVPISNHLYFYWYRQILGQKVEFLVSFYNNEISEKSEIFDDQFSVERPDGSNFTLKIRSTKLEDSAMYFCASILTRHGYTFGSGTRLTVV.

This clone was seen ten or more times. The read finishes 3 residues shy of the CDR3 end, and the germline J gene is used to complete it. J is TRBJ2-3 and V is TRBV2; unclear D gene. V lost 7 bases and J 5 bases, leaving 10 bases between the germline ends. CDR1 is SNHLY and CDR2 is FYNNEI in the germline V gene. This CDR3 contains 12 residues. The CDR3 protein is CASNLSKDTQYF. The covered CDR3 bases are TGTGCCAGCAACCTATCGAAAGATACG.

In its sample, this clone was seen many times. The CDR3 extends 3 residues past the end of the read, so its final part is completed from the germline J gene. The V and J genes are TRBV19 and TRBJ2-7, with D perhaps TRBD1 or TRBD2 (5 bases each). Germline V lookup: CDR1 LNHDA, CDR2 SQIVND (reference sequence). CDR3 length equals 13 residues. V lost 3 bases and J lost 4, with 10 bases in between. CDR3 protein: CASSIKEGYEQYF. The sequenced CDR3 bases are TGTGCCAGTAGTATCAAAGAGGGGTACGAG.

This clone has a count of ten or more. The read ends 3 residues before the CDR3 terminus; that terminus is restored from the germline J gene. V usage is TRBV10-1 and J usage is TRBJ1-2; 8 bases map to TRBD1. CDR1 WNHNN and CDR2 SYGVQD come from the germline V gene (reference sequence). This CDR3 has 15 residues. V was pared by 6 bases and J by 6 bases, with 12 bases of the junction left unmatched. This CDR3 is CASSPGQGGKDGYTF. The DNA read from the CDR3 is TGCGCCAGCAGCCCCGGACAGGGCGGTAAAGATGGC.

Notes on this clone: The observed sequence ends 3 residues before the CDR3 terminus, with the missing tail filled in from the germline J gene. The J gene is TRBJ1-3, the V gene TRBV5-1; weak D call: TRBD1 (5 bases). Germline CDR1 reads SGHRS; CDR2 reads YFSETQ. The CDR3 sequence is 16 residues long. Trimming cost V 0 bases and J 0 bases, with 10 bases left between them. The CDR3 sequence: CASSLGGADSGNTIYF. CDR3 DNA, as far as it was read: TGCGCCAGCAGCTTGGGTGGGGCTGACTCTGGAAACACC.

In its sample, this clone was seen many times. The sequenced part of the CDR3 DNA is TGCGCCAGCACTCGGGGGGGTAACACCGGGGAG. It specifies CASTRGGNTGE. The full CDR3 is CASTRGGNTGELFF. The rearrangement uses TRBV5-1 and TRBJ2-2; the match to TRBD2 covers 8 bases. The read ends 3 residues before the CDR3 terminus; that terminus is restored from the germline J gene. The CDR3 is 14 residues long. CDR1 SGHRS and CDR2 YFSETQ come from the germline V gene. V dropped 6 bases and J dropped 2; count of bases not matched to a gene: 3. The variable domain in full, completed from reference TRBV5-1 and TRBJ2-2, reads KAGVTQTPRYLIKTRGQQVTLSCSPISGHRSVSWYQQTPGQGLQFLFEYFSETQRNKGNFPGRFSGRQFSNSRSEMNVSTLELGDSALYLCASTRGGNTGELFFGEGSRLTVL.

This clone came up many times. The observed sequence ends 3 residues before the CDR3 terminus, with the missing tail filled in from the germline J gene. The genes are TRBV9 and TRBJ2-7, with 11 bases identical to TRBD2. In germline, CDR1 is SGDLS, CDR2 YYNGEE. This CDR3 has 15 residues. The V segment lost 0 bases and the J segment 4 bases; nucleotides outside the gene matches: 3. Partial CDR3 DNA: TGTGCCAGCAGCGTAGCTAGCGGGAGGTTTTACGAG. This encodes CASSVASGRFYE. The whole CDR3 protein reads CASSVASGRFYEQYF.

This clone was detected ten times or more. The sequenced part of the CDR3 DNA is TGCGCCAGCAGCTTGGGCCTAGCGGGAGCCTCCTACGAG. Its translation: CASSLGLAGASYE. The whole CDR3 sequence reads CASSLGLAGASYEQYF. This chain links TRBV5-1 with TRBJ2-7, with 10 bases aligning to TRBD2. The read is 3 residues too short to cover the CDR3 end, so that end is filled in from the germline J gene. With V trimmed by 0 bases and J by 0 bases, 3 bases remained unmatched. CDR3 length equals 16 residues. Germline values: CDR1 SGHRS, CDR2 YFSETQ. Supplemented by reference TRBV5-1 and TRBJ2-7, the full variable domain reads KAGVTQTPRYLIKTRGQQVTLSCSPISGHRSVSWYQQTPGQGLQFLFEYFSETQRNKGNFPGRFSGRQFSNSRSEMNVSTLELGDSALYLCASSLGLAGASYEQYFGPGTRLTVT.

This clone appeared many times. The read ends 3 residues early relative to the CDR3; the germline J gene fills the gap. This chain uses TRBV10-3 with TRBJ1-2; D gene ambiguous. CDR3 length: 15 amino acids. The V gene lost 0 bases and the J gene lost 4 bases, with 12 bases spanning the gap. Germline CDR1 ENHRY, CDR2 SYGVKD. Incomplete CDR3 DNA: TGTGCCATCAGTGAGTCGCACAGTAACAGCTATGGC. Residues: CAISESHSNSYG. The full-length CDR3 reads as CAISESHSNSYGYTF.

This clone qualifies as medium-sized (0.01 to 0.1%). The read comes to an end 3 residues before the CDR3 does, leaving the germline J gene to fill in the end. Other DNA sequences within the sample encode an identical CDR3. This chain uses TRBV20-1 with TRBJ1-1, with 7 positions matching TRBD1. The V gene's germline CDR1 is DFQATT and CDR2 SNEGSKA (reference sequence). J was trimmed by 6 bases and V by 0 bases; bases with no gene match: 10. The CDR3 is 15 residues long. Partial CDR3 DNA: TGCAGTGCTAGAGACTCACTAACAGGGGTTGCTGAA. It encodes CSARDSLTGVAE. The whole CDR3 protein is CSARDSLTGVAEAFF.

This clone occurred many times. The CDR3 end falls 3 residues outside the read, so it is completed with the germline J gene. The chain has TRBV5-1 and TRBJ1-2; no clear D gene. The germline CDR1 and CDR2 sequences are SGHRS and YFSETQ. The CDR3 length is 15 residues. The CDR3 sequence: CASSATSGPLVEYTF. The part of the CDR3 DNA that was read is TGCGCCAGCAGCGCGACTAGCGGGCCCCTCGTAGAG. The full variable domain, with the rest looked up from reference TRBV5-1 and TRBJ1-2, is KAGVTQTPRYLIKTRGQQVTLSCSPISGHRSVSWYQQTPGQGLQFLFEYFSETQRNKGNFPGRFSGRQFSNSRSEMNVSTLELGDSALYLCASSATSGPLVEYTFGSGTRLTVV.

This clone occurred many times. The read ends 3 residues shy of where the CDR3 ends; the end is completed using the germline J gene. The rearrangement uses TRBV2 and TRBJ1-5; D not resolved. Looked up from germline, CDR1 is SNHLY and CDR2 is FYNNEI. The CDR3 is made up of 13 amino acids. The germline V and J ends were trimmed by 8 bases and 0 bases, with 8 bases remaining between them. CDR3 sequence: CASGASSNQPQHF. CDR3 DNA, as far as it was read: TGTGCCAGCGGCGCTAGTAGCAATCAGCCC.

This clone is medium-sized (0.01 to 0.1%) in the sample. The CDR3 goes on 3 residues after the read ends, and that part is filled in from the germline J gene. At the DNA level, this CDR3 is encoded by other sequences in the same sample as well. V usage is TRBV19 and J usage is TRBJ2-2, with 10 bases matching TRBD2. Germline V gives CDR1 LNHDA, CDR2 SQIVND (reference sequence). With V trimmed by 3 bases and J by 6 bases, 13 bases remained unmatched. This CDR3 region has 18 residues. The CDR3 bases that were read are TGTGCCAGTAGTATTTTCCTAGCGGGGGCCGTGGGTCCCGGGGAG. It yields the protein CASSIFLAGAVGPGE. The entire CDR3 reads CASSIFLAGAVGPGELFF.